The source of this T cell receptor (beta chain) is a study of vaccination and CD4 T cells after COVID-19. Study-level background: The stimulus for the cells was overlapping spike peptides derived from SARS-CoV-2, HCoV-NL63, HCoV-OC43 and HCoV-229E.

Scientists ran DNA taken from cultured CD4+ T cells through the Oncomine TCR Beta short-read assay for sequencing. Via MiXCR, TCRdb re-called the PCR reads, giving one row per CDR3 protein. The table includes more than 15,000 distinct CDR3 sequences, around half detected once. This clonotype was counted only a few times. The target antigen is unknown. Treatment meaning: approximately 9-day PBMC culture with coronavirus spike peptide pools or control peptides (ViraFEST assay). CDR1 and CDR2 from the germline V gene are DFQATT and SNEGSKA (reference sequence). V was clipped by 6 bases and J by 1 base; unmatched bases: 5. This CDR3 has 15 amino acids.

The chain joins TRBV20-1 to TRBJ1-4, with 10 bases fitting TRBD1. The clonotype comes from a human donor who had recovered from COVID-19. The sample here was CD4+ T cells from blood, cultured in vitro, taken before SARS-CoV-2 vaccination. The CDR3 bases are TGCAGTGCCCCGGACAGGGGGGAAACTAATGAAAAACTGTTTTTT. It codes for CSAPDRGETNEKLFF.